The rows below give T cell receptor beta chains drawn from one sample of a study of blood T cell repertoires in COVID-19. The repertoire was sequenced with immunoSEQ multiplex PCR; TCRdb's copy has only in-frame clones and lacks some. Among about 230,000 clones listed, 70% to 90% were seen once. The sequenced sample was peripheral blood. The receptor source for this set is a man in his forties with acute or convalescent COVID-19. The CDR3 runs from the conserved cysteine through the conserved F or W. The D gene is left open where the match is weak. Only part of the rows carry a size: once, few, many, or a class if the clone is expanded.

CDR3 protein | CDR3 DNA | V gene | clone size | D gene | J gene
CASSLTTTGQAQHF | TGTGCCAGCAGCCTTACAACTACAGGGCAAGCCCAGCATTTT | TRBV28 | NA | NA | TRBJ1-5
CASSLAGGAHTEAFF | TGTGCCAGCAGCTTAGCGGGGGGAGCCCACACTGAAGCTTTCTTT | TRBV7-8 | NA | NA | TRBJ1-1
CASSEAGGRNEQFF | TGTGCCAGCAGTGAAGCGGGGGGCAGGAATGAGCAGTTCTTC | TRBV25-1 | NA | TRBD2 | TRBJ2-1
CASSNPGQGLNSPLHF | TGCGCCAGCAGCAACCCGGGACAGGGGTTAAATTCACCCCTCCACTTT | TRBV5-1 | NA | TRBD1 | TRBJ1-6
CASSPNGNTGELFF | TGCGCCAGCAGCCCCAACGGGAACACCGGGGAGCTGTTTTTT | TRBV5-1 | NA | NA | TRBJ2-2
CASSLVGKTEAFF | TGCGCCAGCAGCTTGGTTGGCAAAACTGAAGCTTTCTTT | TRBV5-1 | NA | NA | TRBJ1-1
CASSLNQNTIYF | TGTGCCAGCAGCTTAAACCAGAACACCATATATTTT | TRBV7-9 | NA | NA | TRBJ1-3
CASSSQGFNEKLFF | TGCGCCAGCAGCTCCCAGGGATTTAATGAAAAACTGTTTTTT | TRBV5-1 | NA | NA | TRBJ1-4
CASSSSHGYTF | TGTGCCAGCAGTTCGAGCCATGGCTACACCTTC | TRBV12-3/TRBV12-4 | NA | NA | TRBJ1-2
CASSEHGGGAEQYF | TGTGCCAGCAGCGAACATGGAGGCGGAGCAGAGCAGTACTTC | TRBV21-1 | NA | NA | TRBJ2-7
CSVETVRNYGYTF | TGCAGCGTAGAGACAGTTCGTAATTATGGCTACACCTTC | TRBV29-1 | NA | NA | TRBJ1-2
CATSDSGTPELETQYF | TGTGCCACCAGTGACTCCGGGACTCCGGAGTTGGAGACCCAGTACTTC | TRBV24-1 | NA | NA | TRBJ2-5
CASSIAGGRGYTF | TGTGCCAGTAGTATAGCAGGGGGGCGCGGCTACACCTTC | TRBV19 | NA | TRBD1 | TRBJ1-2
CASSWGLYLTNEKLFF | TGCGCCAGCAGCTGGGGACTCTACCTAACTAATGAAAAACTGTTTTTT | TRBV5-1 | once | NA | TRBJ1-4
CASSPGLGQLYEQYF | TGCGCCAGCAGCCCCGGCCTGGGACAGCTCTACGAGCAGTACTTC | TRBV5-1 | NA | TRBD1 | TRBJ2-7
CASSSERDTEAFF | TGTGCCAGCAGCTCCGAGAGGGACACTGAAGCTTTCTTT | TRBV11-2 | few | NA | TRBJ1-1
CASSIDAGGGQNEQFF | TGTGCCAGTAGTATCGATGCGGGGGGGGGCCAAAATGAGCAGTTCTTC | TRBV19 | NA | TRBD2 | TRBJ2-1
CASSQGGRRGSPGAEAFF | TGCGCCAGCAGCCAGGGAGGGCGCAGGGGCTCCCCTGGGGCTGAAGCTTTCTTT | TRBV4-1 | NA | NA | TRBJ1-1
CASSSAGSYNSPLHF | TGTGCCAGCAGCTCCGCAGGGTCCTATAATTCACCCCTCCACTTT | TRBV11-2 | NA | NA | TRBJ1-6
CASSVDRVYGYTF | TGTGCCAGCAGCGTCGACAGGGTATATGGCTACACCTTC | TRBV7-2 | NA | TRBD1 | TRBJ1-2
CASSLVWTGVIKTNTGELFF | TGTGCCAGCAGCTTGGTATGGACAGGGGTTATTAAAACGAACACCGGGGAGCTGTTTTTT | TRBV5-8 | NA | TRBD1 | TRBJ2-2
CSASVRGGHPTQETQYF | TGCAGTGCTAGTGTGCGCGGGGGGCATCCGACTCAAGAGACCCAGTACTTC | TRBV20-1 | NA | TRBD2 | TRBJ2-5
CASSDAGSSYNEQFF | TGTGCCAGCAGTGACGCAGGTAGCTCCTACAATGAGCAGTTCTTC | TRBV6-1 | NA | NA | TRBJ2-1
CASHNDRHREKVDNEQFF | TGCGCCAGCCACAACGACCGGCACAGGGAGAAAGTGGACAATGAGCAGTTCTTC | TRBV5-1 | NA | NA | TRBJ2-1
CASSLTGDEQFF | TGTGCCAGCAGCCTCACAGGGGATGAGCAGTTCTTC | TRBV11-1 | NA | TRBD1 | TRBJ2-1
CASTAGPSPLHF | TGTGCCAGCACCGCTGGCCCGTCACCCCTCCACTTT | TRBV6-5 | NA | NA | TRBJ1-6
CASSEEPGLAGPGETQYF | TGTGCCAGCAGTGAGGAACCGGGACTAGCGGGACCTGGGGAGACCCAGTACTTC | TRBV6-2/TRBV6-3 | NA | TRBD2 | TRBJ2-5
CASTPWGVETEAFF | TGTGCCAGCACCCCGTGGGGGGTGGAAACTGAAGCTTTCTTT | TRBV11-1 | NA | NA | TRBJ1-1
CASSYMGSNNEKLFF | TGTGCCAGCAGTTATATGGGCAGTAACAATGAAAAACTGTTTTTT | TRBV6-5 | NA | NA | TRBJ1-4
CASSPGQSSTDTQYF | TGCGCCAGCAGCCCGGGACAAAGCTCCACAGATACGCAGTATTTT | TRBV5-1 | NA | NA | TRBJ2-3
CAWTGGIGYTGELFF | TGTGCCTGGACAGGGGGCATAGGGTACACCGGGGAGCTGTTTTTT | TRBV30 | NA | TRBD1 | TRBJ2-2
CASSAQALYNEKLFF | TGTGCCAGCAGCGCTCAGGCGCTCTACAATGAAAAACTGTTTTTT | TRBV3-1/TRBV3-2 | NA | NA | TRBJ1-4
CASSLTGPGNTIYF | TGTGCCAGCAGTTTAACAGGGCCTGGAAACACCATATATTTT | TRBV27 | few | NA | TRBJ1-3
CASSPGGVNEQFF | TGTGCCAGCAGCCCCGGCGGGGTAAATGAGCAGTTCTTC | TRBV6-5 | NA | NA | TRBJ2-1
CASSLAGETGELFF | TGTGCCAGCAGCTTGGCCGGGGAGACCGGGGAGCTGTTTTTT | TRBV5-6 | NA | NA | TRBJ2-2
CASSLITRNQPQHF | TGTGCCAGCAGCTTGATAACTCGGAATCAGCCCCAGCATTTT | TRBV5-8 | NA | NA | TRBJ1-5
CASSSGGGRGTEAFF | TGTGCCAGCAGCTCCGGGGGGGGGCGAGGCACTGAAGCTTTCTTT | TRBV7-2 | NA | NA | TRBJ1-1
CASSRGYGYTF | TGTGCCAGCAGTCGCGGGTATGGCTACACCTTC | TRBV25-1 | NA | NA | TRBJ1-2
CASSQGTYYYEQYF | TGTGCCAGCAGCCAAGGTACCTACTACTACGAGCAGTACTTC | TRBV3-1/TRBV3-2 | NA | NA | TRBJ2-7
CASSARGKQETQYF | TGCGCCAGCAGTGCACGCGGCAAACAAGAGACCCAGTACTTC | TRBV10-1 | once | NA | TRBJ2-5
CASSRTGNTEAFF | TGTGCCAGCTCACGGACAGGCAACACTGAAGCTTTCTTT | TRBV18 | NA | TRBD1 | TRBJ1-1
CSASTGSSPLHF | TGCAGTGCTAGTACAGGGAGTTCACCCCTCCACTTT | TRBV20-1 | NA | NA | TRBJ1-6
CASSRRGAGETQYF | TGTGCCAGCAGCCGCCGGGGGGCCGGGGAGACCCAGTACTTC | TRBV7-8 | NA | NA | TRBJ2-5
CSVEDLEDTPASTDTQYF | TGCAGCGTTGAAGATCTGGAGGATACACCCGCTAGCACAGATACGCAGTATTTT | TRBV29-1 | NA | NA | TRBJ2-3
CASSGQVYGYTF | TGTGCCAGCAGTGGACAGGTGTATGGCTACACCTTC | TRBV25-1 | NA | NA | TRBJ1-2
CASSLALGSSYEQYF | TGTGCCAGCAGCTTGGCCTTGGGGAGCTCCTACGAGCAGTACTTC | TRBV5-4 | NA | NA | TRBJ2-7
CASSPLAGIYNEQFF | TGTGCCAGCAGCCCCCTAGCGGGGATATACAATGAGCAGTTCTTC | TRBV7-3 | NA | TRBD2 | TRBJ2-1
CASSDQLGTATGELFF | TGTGCCAGCAGCGACCAGCTAGGGACAGCCACCGGGGAGCTGTTTTTT | TRBV9 | few | TRBD1 | TRBJ2-2
CASSPSGGAYNEQFF | TGCGCCAGCAGCCCTAGCGGGGGGGCTTACAATGAGCAGTTCTTC | TRBV5-1 | NA | TRBD2 | TRBJ2-1
CASSLGTGGNEQFF | TGCGCCAGCAGCCTCGGGACAGGGGGGAATGAGCAGTTCTTC | TRBV5-1 | once | TRBD1 | TRBJ2-1
CASSGKGALNTEAFF | TGTGCCAGCAGCGGAAAGGGGGCGCTGAACACTGAAGCTTTCTTT | TRBV9 | few | TRBD1 | TRBJ1-1